This T cell receptor beta chain was recorded in a study of blood T cell repertoires in COVID-19 (dated by TCRdb to the early 2020s). Looking at the study overall: The collaborator samples originated in the United States, Italy and Spain and spanned the acute and convalescent phases of COVID-19. The samples were drawn from two sources: the first 160 participants of the ongoing ImmuneRACE study, and 950 to 1,500 subjects contributed by 6 global collaborators. The repertoires were released in a freely available public database intended as a resource for research on the immune response to SARS-CoV-2. A de-identified subject ID, COVID-19 status, age in years and sex were almost always included in the sample metadata. The dataset comprised deeply sampled blood TCRbeta repertoires from subjects exposed to, actively infected with, or recovered from COVID-19. The prospective study material was composed of cDNA or gDNA derived from T cells, B-cell-depleted T cells, or PBMCs. Where available, HLA class I and class II types were taken from metadata supplied by the sample provider and were not determined by assay-based typing.

Of note for this clone: Its binding antigen is unknown. No quality values exist for individual bases; no much larger clone is one base distant.

One collaborating source in Seattle enrolled patients during active infection and followed them longitudinally through the course of disease. The collaborating institutions used their own protocols to collect whole blood in K2EDTA tubes. For TCRbeta analysis, collaborators shipped samples in one of three forms: frozen whole blood, isolated PBMCs, or DNA extracted from either of those sample types. Study-wide findings and limitations: How much clinical and demographic metadata was included differed by source and by participant, and the metadata was provided uncurated.

TCRbeta CDR3 regions were amplified from genomic DNA using the immunoSEQ Assay, a bias-controlled multiplex PCR. On the study's bioinformatics: The number of nucleated cells in each sample was estimated by amplification of reference gene primers within the assay. To quantify the absolute abundance of each unique TCRbeta CDR3 rearrangement, sequence reads were collapsed and filtered. Productive Simpson clonality was computed per sample as the square root of Simpson's diversity index over productive rearrangements. The table was pulled from immuneACCESS by TCRdb, which kept in-frame rearrangements only. Such tables lose some clones; where checked, under half of the loss comes from unresolved V genes, and the rest has no known cause. D and trimming were read from the DNA, whereas the V and J calls and clone size are those reported in that table. The sample includes some 520,000 clones, with 89% observed a single time. The ten largest account for roughly 0.92% of the sample.

CDR1 SEHNR and CDR2 FQNEAQ are derived from the germline V gene (reference sequence). Taken from cysteine to phenylalanine, the CDR3 has 17 residues. Solely the CDR3 DNA is kept, with 51 bases framed from the first base. V loses 3 bases at its end and J loses 0 bases; junction bases beyond the gene matches: 8. The rearrangement joined TRBV7-9 to TRBJ2-3, with TRBD1 matching 8 junction bases. The sequenced sample consisted of peripheral blood. The clonotype originates from a man between 18 and 35 years old with COVID-19, enrolled during active disease. CDR3 loop: CASSLPRTGPSTDTQYF. The nucleotides read TGTGCCAGCAGCTTGCCCCGGACAGGGCCTAGCACAGATACGCAGTATTTT.